The present T cell receptor (beta chain) was sequenced within a study of graft-versus-host responses after intestinal transplantation. Study-wide context: Following induction with anti-thymocyte globulin, all recipients were given tacrolimus and steroids for around three years.

As for this clone: Antigen unknown.

Study conclusions and caveats: Allograft graft-versus-host to host-versus-graft clonal ratios ran high in patients with graft-donor T cell macrochimerism.

This CDR3 spans 16 amino acids. With 1 base clipped from V and 5 bases from J, the junction kept 9 bases outside the gene matches. From germline, CDR1 is SGHDN and CDR2 FVKESK. The data were produced by immunoSEQ multiplex PCR, yet TCRdb's version contains in-frame clones alone and is incomplete. The sample records about 100,000 clones, 75% to 95% being singletons. The chain is built from TRBV14 and TRBJ2-5; 8 bases line up with TRBD1. This material consisted of PBMCs, taken about 460 days after intestinal transplant. The sequence was obtained from a human patient who received an intestinal transplant, so some T cells may come from the graft donor. The CDR3 protein is CASSQGDRTRGETQYF. The CDR3 DNA reads TGTGCCAGCAGCCAAGGGGACAGGACTCGGGGGGAGACCCAGTACTTC.